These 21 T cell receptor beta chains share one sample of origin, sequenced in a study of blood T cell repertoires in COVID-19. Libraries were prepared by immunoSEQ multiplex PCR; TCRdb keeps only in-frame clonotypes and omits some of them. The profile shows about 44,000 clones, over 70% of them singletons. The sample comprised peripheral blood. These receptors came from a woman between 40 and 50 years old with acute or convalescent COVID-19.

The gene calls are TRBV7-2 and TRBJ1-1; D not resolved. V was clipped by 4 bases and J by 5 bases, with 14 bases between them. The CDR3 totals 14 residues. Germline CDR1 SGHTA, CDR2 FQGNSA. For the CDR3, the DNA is TGTGCCAGCAGCTCTCTACCACGAAATACTGAAGCTTTCTTT. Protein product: CASSSLPRNTEAFF.

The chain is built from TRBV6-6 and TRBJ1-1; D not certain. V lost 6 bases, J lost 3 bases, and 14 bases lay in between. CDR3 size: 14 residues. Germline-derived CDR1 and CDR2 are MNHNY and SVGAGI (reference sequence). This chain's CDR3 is CASRRHPRDTEAFF. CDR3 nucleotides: TGTGCCAGCAGGAGACATCCTCGAGACACTGAAGCTTTCTTT.

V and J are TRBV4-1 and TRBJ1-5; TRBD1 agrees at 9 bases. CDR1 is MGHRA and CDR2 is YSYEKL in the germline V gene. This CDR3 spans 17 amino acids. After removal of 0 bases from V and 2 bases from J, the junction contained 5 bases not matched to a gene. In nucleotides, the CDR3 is TGCGCCAGCAGCCAAGATACAGGGGGCGCGGGCAATCAGCCCCAGCATTTT. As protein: CASSQDTGGAGNQPQHF.

CDR3 DNA sequence: TGTGCCAGCAAGGAGCATAGCAATCAGCCCCAGCATTTT. Translation: CASKEHSNQPQHF. This chain uses TRBV27 with TRBJ1-5; no clear D. The CDR3 is 13 amino acids. CDR1 MNHEY and CDR2 SMNVEV come from the germline V gene (reference sequence). V lost 7 bases and J 0 bases, leaving 7 bases between the germline ends.

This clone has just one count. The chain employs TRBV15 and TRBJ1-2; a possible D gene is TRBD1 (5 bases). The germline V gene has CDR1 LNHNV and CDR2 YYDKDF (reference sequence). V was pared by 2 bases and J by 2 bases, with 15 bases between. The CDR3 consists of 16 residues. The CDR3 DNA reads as TGTGCCACCAGCAGACTTGGACACTTCGAAAACTATGGCTACACCTTC. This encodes CATSRLGHFENYGYTF.

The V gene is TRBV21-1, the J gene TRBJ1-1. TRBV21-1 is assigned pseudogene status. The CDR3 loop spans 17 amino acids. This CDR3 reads CASSKVGRRSGNTEAFF. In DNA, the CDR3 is TGTGCCAGCAGCAAAGTAGGCCGACGGAGTGGAAACACTGAAGCTTTCTTT.

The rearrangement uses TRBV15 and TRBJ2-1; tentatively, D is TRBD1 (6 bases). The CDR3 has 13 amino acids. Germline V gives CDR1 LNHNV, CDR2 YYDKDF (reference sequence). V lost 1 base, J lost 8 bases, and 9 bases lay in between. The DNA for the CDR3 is TGTGCCACCAGCAGAGTGCAGGGGTATGAGCAGTTCTTC. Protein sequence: CATSRVQGYEQFF.

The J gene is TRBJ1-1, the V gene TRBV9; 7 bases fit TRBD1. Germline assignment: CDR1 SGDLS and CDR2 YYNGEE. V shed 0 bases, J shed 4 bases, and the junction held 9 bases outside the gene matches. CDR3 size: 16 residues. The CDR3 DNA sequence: TGTGCCAGCAGCGTAGCGGCAGGGGGTACCGGCACTGAAGCTTTCTTT. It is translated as CASSVAAGGTGTEAFF. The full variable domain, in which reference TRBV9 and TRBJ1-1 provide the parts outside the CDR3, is DSGVTQTPKHLITATGQRVTLRCSPRSGDLSVYWYQQSLDQGLQFLIQYYNGEERAKGNILERFSAQQFPDLHSELNLSSLELGDSALYFCASSVAAGGTGTEAFFGQGTRLTVV.

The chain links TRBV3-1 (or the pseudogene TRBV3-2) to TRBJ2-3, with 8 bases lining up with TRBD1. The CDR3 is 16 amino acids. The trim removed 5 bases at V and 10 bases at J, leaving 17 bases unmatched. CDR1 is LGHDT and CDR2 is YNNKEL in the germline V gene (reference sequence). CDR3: CASSDRDRWTDMAQYF. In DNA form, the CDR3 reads TGTGCCAGCAGCGATCGGGACAGGTGGACTGACATGGCGCAGTATTTT.

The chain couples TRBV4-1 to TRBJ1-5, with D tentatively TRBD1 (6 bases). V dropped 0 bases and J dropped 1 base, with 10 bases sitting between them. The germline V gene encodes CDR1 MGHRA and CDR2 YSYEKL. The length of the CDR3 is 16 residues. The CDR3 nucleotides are TGCGCCAGCAGCCAAGATCCGCAGGGGAGCAATCAGCCCCAGCATTTT. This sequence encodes CASSQDPQGSNQPQHF.

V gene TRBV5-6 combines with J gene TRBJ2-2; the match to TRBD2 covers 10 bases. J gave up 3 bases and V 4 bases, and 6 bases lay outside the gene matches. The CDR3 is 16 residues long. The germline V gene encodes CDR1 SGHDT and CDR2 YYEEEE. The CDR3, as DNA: TGTGCCAGCAGCCAACTAGCGGGGAGGTACACCGGGGAGCTGTTTTTT. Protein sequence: CASSQLAGRYTGELFF. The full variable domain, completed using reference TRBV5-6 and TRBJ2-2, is DAGVTQSPTHLIKTRGQQVTLRCSPKSGHDTVSWYQQALGQGPQFIFQYYEEEERQRGNFPDRFSGHQFPNYSSELNVNALLLGDSALYLCASSQLAGRYTGELFFGEGSRLTVL.

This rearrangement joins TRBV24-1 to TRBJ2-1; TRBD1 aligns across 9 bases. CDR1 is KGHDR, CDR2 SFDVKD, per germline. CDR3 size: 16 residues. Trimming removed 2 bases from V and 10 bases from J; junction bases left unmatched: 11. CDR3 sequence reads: CATSDSATGGSREQFF. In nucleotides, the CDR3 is TGTGCCACCAGTGATTCCGCGACAGGGGGATCCCGAGAGCAGTTCTTC.

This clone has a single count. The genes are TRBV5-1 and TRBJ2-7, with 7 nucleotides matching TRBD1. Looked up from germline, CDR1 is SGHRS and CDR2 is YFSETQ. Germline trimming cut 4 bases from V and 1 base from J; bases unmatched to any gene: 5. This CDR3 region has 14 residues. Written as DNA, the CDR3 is TGCGCCAGCAGCCCCCGGGACAGTTCCTACGAGCAGTACTTC. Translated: CASSPRDSSYEQYF.

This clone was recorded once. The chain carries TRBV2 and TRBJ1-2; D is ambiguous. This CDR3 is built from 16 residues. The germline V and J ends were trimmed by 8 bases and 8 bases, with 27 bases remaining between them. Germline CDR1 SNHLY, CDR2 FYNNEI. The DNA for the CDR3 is TGTGCCAGCGATATTGGAACAGCCCAACCAGGTTTGGGCTACACCTTC. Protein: CASDIGTAQPGLGYTF.

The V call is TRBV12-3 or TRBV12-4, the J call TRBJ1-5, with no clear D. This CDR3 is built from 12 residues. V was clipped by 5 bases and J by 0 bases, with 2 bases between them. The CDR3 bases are TGTGCCAGCAGTCGTAGCAATCAGCCCCAGCATTTT. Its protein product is CASSRSNQPQHF.

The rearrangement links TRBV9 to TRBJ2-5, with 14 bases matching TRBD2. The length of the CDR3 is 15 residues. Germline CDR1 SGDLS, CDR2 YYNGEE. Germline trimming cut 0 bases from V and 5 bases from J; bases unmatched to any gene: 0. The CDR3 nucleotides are TGTGCCAGCAGCGTAGGACTAGCGGGAGGGGAGACCCAGTACTTC. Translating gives CASSVGLAGGETQYF.

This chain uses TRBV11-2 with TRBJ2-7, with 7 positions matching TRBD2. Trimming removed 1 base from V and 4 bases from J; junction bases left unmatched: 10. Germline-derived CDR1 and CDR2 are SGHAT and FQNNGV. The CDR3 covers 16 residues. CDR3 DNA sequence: TGTGCCAGCAGCTTAGGAGACGCGGGAGCGGGGTACGAGCAGTACTTC. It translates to CASSLGDAGAGYEQYF.

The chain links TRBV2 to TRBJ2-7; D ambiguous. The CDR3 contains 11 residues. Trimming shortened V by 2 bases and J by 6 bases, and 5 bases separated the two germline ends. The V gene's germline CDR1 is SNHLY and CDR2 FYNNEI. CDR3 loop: CASSEQVEQYF. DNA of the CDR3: TGTGCCAGCAGTGAACAGGTCGAGCAGTACTTC.

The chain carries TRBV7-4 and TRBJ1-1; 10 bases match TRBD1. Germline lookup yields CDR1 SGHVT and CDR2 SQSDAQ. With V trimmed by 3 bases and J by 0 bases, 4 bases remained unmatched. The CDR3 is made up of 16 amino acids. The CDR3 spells CASSFPGQGMNTEAFF. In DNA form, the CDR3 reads TGTGCCAGCAGCTTCCCGGGACAGGGGATGAACACTGAAGCTTTCTTT. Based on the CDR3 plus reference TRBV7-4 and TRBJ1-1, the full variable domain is GAGVSQSPRYKVAKRGRDVALRCDSISGHVTLYWYRQTLGQGSEVLTYSQSDAQRDKSGRPSGRFSAERPERSVSTLKIQRTEQGDSAVYLCASSFPGQGMNTEAFFGQGTRLTVV.

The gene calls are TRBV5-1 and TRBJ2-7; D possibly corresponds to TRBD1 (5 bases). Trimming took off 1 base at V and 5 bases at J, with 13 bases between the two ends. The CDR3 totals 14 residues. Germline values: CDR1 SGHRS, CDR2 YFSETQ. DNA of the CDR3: TGCGCCAGCAGCTTGTGGCAGGGTTTCAACGAGCAGTACTTC. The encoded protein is CASSLWQGFNEQYF.

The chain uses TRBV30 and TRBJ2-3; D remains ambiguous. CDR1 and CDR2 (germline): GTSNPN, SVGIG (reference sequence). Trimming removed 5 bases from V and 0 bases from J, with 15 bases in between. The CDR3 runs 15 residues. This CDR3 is CAWQSGSLSTDTQYF. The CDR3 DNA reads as TGTGCCTGGCAGTCTGGCAGTTTGAGCACAGATACGCAGTATTTT.